This T cell receptor (beta chain) was recorded in a study of control samples from healthy donors and cancer patients. Germline V gene lookup returns CDR1 SGHRS and CDR2 YFSETQ. The CDR3 runs 15 residues. Trimming took 4 bases from V and 4 from J, leaving 15 bases between them. Using immunoSEQ multiplex PCR, the repertoire was profiled, and TCRdb retains in-frame clones only, with some absent. The table includes some 73,000 clones, approximately 94% detected once. The source of this sequence is a woman aged 40 to 49 in good health. V gene TRBV5-1 combines with J gene TRBJ2-1; TRBD2 is a possible D gene (6 bases). Sample: blood. Here the CDR3 DNA reads TGCGCCAGCAGCATAACGGGACTTGCTTACAATGAGCAGTTCTTC. Amino acids: CASSITGLAYNEQFF.